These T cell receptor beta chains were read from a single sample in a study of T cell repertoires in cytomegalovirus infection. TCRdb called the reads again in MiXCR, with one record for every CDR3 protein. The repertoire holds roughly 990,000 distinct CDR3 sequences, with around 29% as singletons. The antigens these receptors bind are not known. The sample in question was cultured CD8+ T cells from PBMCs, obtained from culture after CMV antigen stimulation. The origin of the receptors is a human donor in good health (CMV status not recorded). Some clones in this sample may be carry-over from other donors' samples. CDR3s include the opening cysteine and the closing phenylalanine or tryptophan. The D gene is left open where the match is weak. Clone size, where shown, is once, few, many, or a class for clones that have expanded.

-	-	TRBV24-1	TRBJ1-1	CATSDRGSRGEAFF	TGTGCCACCAGTGACCGGGGGAGCAGGGGTGAAGCTTTCTTT
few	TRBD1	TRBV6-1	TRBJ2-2	CASSVGYRGSGELFF	TGTGCCAGCAGTGTCGGATACAGGGGTTCCGGGGAGCTGTTTTTT
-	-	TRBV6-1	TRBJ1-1	CASTAGFEVGTEAFF	TGTGCCAGCACTGCAGGGTTTGAGGTAGGCACTGAAGCTTTCTTT
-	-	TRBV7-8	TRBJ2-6	CASSFKRVLGANVLTF	TGTGCCAGCAGCTTCAAGAGAGTTCTGGGGGCCAACGTCCTGACTTTC
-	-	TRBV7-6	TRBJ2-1	CASSSAFQGNSEDEQFF	TGTGCCAGCAGCTCGGCCTTTCAGGGTAATTCGGAAGATGAGCAGTTCTTC
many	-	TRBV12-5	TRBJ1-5	CASGLGNQPQHF	TGTGCTAGTGGTTTAGGCAATCAGCCCCAGCATTTT
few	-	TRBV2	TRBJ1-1	CASSGSTGTEAFF	TGTGCCAGCAGTGGTTCGACAGGCACTGAAGCTTTCTTT
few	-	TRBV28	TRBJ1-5	CASSWDFFLNQPQHF	TGTGCCAGCAGTTGGGACTTTTTCCTAAATCAGCCCCAGCATTTT
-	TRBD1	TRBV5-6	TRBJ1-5	CASSWVSRQGSNQPQHF	TGTGCCAGCAGCTGGGTGTCCCGACAGGGGAGCAATCAGCCCCAGCATTTT
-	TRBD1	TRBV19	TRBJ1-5	CASSADRRGNQPQHF	TGTGCCAGTAGTGCGGACAGGAGGGGCAATCAGCCCCAGCATTTT
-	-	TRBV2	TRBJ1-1	CASSDRRQVEAFF	TGTGCCAGCAGTGATAGGAGGCAGGTCGAAGCTTTCTTT
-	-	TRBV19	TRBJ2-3	CASSIDLTRGFTDTQYF	TGTGCCAGTAGTATAGATCTAACCAGGGGCTTCACAGATACGCAGTATTTT
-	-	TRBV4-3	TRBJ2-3	CASSQTPPGSSTDTQYF	TGCGCCAGCAGCCAAACCCCGCCGGGATCTAGCACAGATACGCAGTATTTT
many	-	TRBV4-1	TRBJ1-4	CASSQDPGRWGNEKLFF	TGCGCCAGCAGCCAAGACCCAGGGAGATGGGGGAATGAAAAACTGTTTTTT
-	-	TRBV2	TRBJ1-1	CETTGTSWGKAFF	TGTGAAACGACCGGGACCTCGTGGGGTAAAGCTTTCTTT
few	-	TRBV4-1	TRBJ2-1	CASSQVQGEQFF	TGCGCCAGCAGCCAGGTCCAGGGAGAGCAGTTCTTC
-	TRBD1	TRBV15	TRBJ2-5	CATSRRLGQGGTQYF	TGTGCCACCAGCAGGCGACTGGGACAGGGGGGGACCCAGTACTTC
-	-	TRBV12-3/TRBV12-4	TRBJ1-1	CASILDSDLDTEAFF	TGTGCCAGCATCCTGGACAGTGACTTGGACACTGAAGCTTTCTTT
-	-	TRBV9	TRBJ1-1	CASSALQENTEAFF	TGTGCCAGCAGCGCCCTGCAGGAGAACACTGAAGCTTTCTTT
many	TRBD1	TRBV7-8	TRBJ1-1	CASSVTGGMNTEAFF	TGTGCCAGCAGCGTCACAGGGGGAATGAACACTGAAGCTTTCTTT
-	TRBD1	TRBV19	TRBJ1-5	CASGDRSNQPQHF	TGTGCCAGTGGGGACAGAAGCAATCAGCCCCAGCATTTT
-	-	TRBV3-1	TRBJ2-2	CASSRDRQTGELFF	TGTGCCAGCAGTCGGGACCGGCAGACCGGGGAGCTGTTTTTT
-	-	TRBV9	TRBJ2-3	CASSPQARKLDTQYF	TGTGCCAGCAGCCCCCAGGCCCGCAAGTTGGATACGCAGTATTTT
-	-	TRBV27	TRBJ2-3	CASKGTDSTDTQYF	TGTGCCAGCAAGGGGACGGATAGCACAGATACGCAGTATTTT
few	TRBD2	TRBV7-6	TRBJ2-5	CASSSQRLAGGFQETQYF	TGTGCCAGCAGCTCTCAGCGACTAGCGGGGGGCTTCCAAGAGACCCAGTACTTC
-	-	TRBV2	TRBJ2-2	CASSETRGVANTGELFF	TGTGCCAGCAGTGAAACCAGGGGAGTAGCGAACACCGGGGAGCTGTTTTTT
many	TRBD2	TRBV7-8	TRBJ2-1	CASSPRLAGGNEQFF	TGTGCCAGCAGCCCGAGACTAGCGGGGGGCAATGAGCAGTTCTTC
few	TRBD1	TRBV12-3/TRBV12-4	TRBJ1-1	CASSLYFTGTGGAYLEIGEAFF	TGTGCCAGCAGTTTATATTTTACCGGGACAGGGGGCGCATATTTGGAAATCGGTGAAGCTTTCTTT
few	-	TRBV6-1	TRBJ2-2	CASSEAPYPGYTGELFF	TGTGCCAGCAGTGAGGCTCCCTATCCAGGGTACACCGGGGAGCTGTTTTTT
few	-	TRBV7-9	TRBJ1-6	CASSLLREMGNSPLHF	TGTGCCAGCAGCTTATTAAGGGAAATGGGTAATTCACCCCTCCACTTT
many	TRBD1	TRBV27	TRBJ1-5	CASSSQQGVQPQHF	TGTGCCAGCAGTTCTCAACAGGGGGTTCAGCCCCAGCATTTT
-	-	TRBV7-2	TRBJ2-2	CASSLALQGHTGELFF	TGTGCCAGCAGCTTAGCATTGCAGGGACACACCGGGGAGCTGTTTTTT
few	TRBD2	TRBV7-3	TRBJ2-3	CASSLKSPRTSGGTDTQYF	TGTGCCAGCAGCTTAAAGTCGCCCCGGACTAGCGGGGGAACAGATACGCAGTATTTT
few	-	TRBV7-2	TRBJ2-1	CASSSSSLAAFVNEQFF	TGTGCCAGCAGCTCGTCATCGCTGGCGGCGTTTGTTAATGAGCAGTTCTTC
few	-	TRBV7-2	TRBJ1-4	CASSPLVLVATNEKLFF	TGTGCCAGCAGCCCCTTGGTCCTGGTTGCAACTAATGAAAAACTGTTTTTT
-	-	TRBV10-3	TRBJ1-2	CAISEQGDGYTF	TGTGCCATCAGTGAGCAGGGTGACGGCTACACCTTC
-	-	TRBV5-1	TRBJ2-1	CASSPWTAYNEQFF	TGCGCCAGCAGCCCGTGGACAGCGTACAATGAGCAGTTCTTC
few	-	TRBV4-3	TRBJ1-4	CASSQEDEKLFF	TGCGCCAGCAGCCAAGAGGACGAAAAACTGTTTTTT
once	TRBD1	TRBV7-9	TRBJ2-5	CASSLDRLEETQYF	TGTGCCAGCAGCTTGGACAGGCTTGAAGAGACCCAGTACTTC
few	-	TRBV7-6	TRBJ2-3	CASSDRGPSTDTQYF	TGTGCCAGCAGCGACAGAGGTCCCAGCACAGATACGCAGTATTTT
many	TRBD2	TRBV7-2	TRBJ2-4	CASSFPLAGGISKNIQYF	TGTGCCAGCAGCTTCCCTTTAGCGGGGGGGATCTCCAAAAACATTCAGTACTTC